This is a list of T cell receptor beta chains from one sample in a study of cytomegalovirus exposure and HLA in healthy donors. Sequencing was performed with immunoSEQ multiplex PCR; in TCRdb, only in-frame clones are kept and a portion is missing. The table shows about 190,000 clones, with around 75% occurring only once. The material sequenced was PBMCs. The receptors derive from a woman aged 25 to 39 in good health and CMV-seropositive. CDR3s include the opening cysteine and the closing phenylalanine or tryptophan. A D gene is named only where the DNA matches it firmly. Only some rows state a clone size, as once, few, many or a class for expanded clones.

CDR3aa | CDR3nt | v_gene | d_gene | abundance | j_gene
CASSYGTGSNEKLFF | TGTGCCAGCAGTTACGGGACAGGATCTAATGAAAAACTGTTTTTT | TRBV6-5 | TRBD1 | . | TRBJ1-4
CASSPPLVLEQFF | TGTGCCAGCAGCCCCCCACTAGTGCTTGAGCAGTTCTTC | TRBV11-2 | . | . | TRBJ2-1
CASGQGNHGYTF | TGTGCCAGCGGACAGGGGAACCATGGCTACACCTTC | TRBV7-9 | TRBD1 | . | TRBJ1-2
CASSLLSASGMEQFF | TGCGCCAGCAGCTTGTTATCGGCTAGCGGGATGGAGCAGTTCTTC | TRBV5-1 | TRBD2 | . | TRBJ2-1
CASSAPGTGSTEAFF | TGTGCCAGCAGTGCACCCGGGACAGGGTCGACTGAAGCTTTCTTT | TRBV6-6 | TRBD1 | . | TRBJ1-1
CASSNRVGEAFF | TGTGCCAGCAGTAACAGGGTCGGCGAAGCTTTCTTT | TRBV25-1 | . | . | TRBJ1-1
CASQGVNEQFF | TGCGCCAGTCAGGGGGTAAATGAGCAGTTCTTC | TRBV5-1 | TRBD1 | . | TRBJ2-1
CASTQAPNTEAFF | TGTGCCAGCACACAGGCTCCGAACACTGAAGCTTTCTTT | TRBV14 | . | . | TRBJ1-1
CASSSGTGPVGAEAFF | TGTGCCAGCAGCTCCGGGACAGGCCCCGTGGGGGCTGAAGCTTTCTTT | TRBV5-4 | TRBD1 | . | TRBJ1-1
CASSRGGSGVPLSYEQYF | TGTGCCAGCAGCCGCGGTGGTAGCGGGGTCCCTTTATCCTACGAGCAGTACTTC | TRBV11-2 | TRBD2 | . | TRBJ2-7
CASTSALREGTQYF | TGTGCCAGTACCTCTGCTTTGCGGGAAGGGACCCAGTACTTC | TRBV19 | . | . | TRBJ2-5
CASSQPGQGVSGYTF | TGTGCCAGCAGCCAACCCGGACAGGGGGTTAGTGGCTACACCTTC | TRBV14 | TRBD1 | . | TRBJ1-2
CASSIAGQENYGYTF | TGTGCCAGTAGTATAGCAGGGCAGGAGAACTATGGCTACACCTTC | TRBV19 | . | once | TRBJ1-2
CASSGQDEQYF | TGTGCCAGCAGTGGACAGGACGAGCAGTACTTC | TRBV28 | TRBD1 | few | TRBJ2-7
CATSSRGTGELFF | TGTGCCACCAGTAGCAGGGGCACCGGGGAGCTGTTTTTT | TRBV15 | . | . | TRBJ2-2
CASARAGGLLDEQFF | TGTGCCAGTGCTAGGGCAGGGGGCCTTCTGGATGAGCAGTTCTTC | TRBV2 | TRBD1 | once | TRBJ2-1
CASSQVLAGEQFF | TGCGCCAGCAGCCAAGTCCTAGCCGGTGAGCAGTTCTTC | TRBV4-3 | . | . | TRBJ2-1
CSSSQIRVGAEQYF | TGTTCCAGCAGCCAAATCAGGGTCGGTGCCGAGCAGTACTTC | TRBV7-9 | . | . | TRBJ2-7
CASSLGTGFYNEQFF | TGCGCCAGCAGCCTCGGGACAGGGTTTTACAATGAGCAGTTCTTC | TRBV4-3 | TRBD1 | . | TRBJ2-1
CASSGGPSGGALTGELFF | TGTGCCAGCAGTGGGGGGCCTAGCGGGGGGGCGCTCACCGGGGAGCTGTTTTTT | TRBV6-1 | TRBD2 | . | TRBJ2-2
CASSDQGSQQPQHF | TGTGCCAGTAGCGACCAGGGAAGTCAGCAGCCCCAGCATTTT | TRBV19 | . | . | TRBJ1-5
CASSQEDRGRIGGYTF | TGTGCCAGCAGCCAAGAGGACAGGGGGCGTATAGGTGGCTACACCTTC | TRBV4-2 | TRBD1 | few | TRBJ1-2
CASSFEFGVTDTQYF | TGTGCCAGCAGCTTCGAATTCGGAGTCACAGATACGCAGTATTTT | TRBV11-2 | . | . | TRBJ2-3
CASTQFSDGYTF | TGTGCCAGCACCCAATTTAGCGATGGCTACACCTTC | TRBV6-6 | . | . | TRBJ1-2
CASSLTGGVQTQYF | TGTGCCAGCAGTCTGACAGGGGGCGTACAGACCCAGTACTTC | TRBV28 | TRBD1 | . | TRBJ2-5
CASSIDLLGGPFYGYTF | TGTGCCAGTAGTATAGATCTATTGGGAGGACCCTTCTATGGCTACACCTTC | TRBV19 | . | once | TRBJ1-2
CASRGLGTSGSQETQYF | TGCGCCAGCAGGGGATTGGGGACTAGCGGGAGCCAAGAGACCCAGTACTTC | TRBV4-1 | TRBD2 | . | TRBJ2-5
CASSLAYPEAFF | TGTGCCAGCAGCTTAGCGTATCCTGAAGCTTTCTTT | TRBV7-9 | . | . | TRBJ1-1
CASSASGGQVWYNEQFF | TGTGCCAGTAGTGCTAGCGGGGGACAGGTCTGGTACAATGAGCAGTTCTTC | TRBV19 | TRBD2 | once | TRBJ2-1
CASSLDLGLDSKNIQYF | TGTGCCAGCAGCTTAGATCTAGGACTAGACTCCAAAAACATTCAGTACTTC | TRBV11-2 | TRBD2 | once | TRBJ2-4
CARADRAYGYTF | TGTGCCAGGGCCGACAGGGCTTATGGCTACACCTTC | TRBV27 | TRBD1 | . | TRBJ1-2
CASTNQGVVGAFF | TGTGCCAGCACTAACCAGGGGGTGGTGGGAGCTTTCTTT | TRBV28 | TRBD1 | . | TRBJ1-1
CASRLNSPLHF | TGTGCCAGCAGACTCAATTCACCCCTCCACTTT | TRBV2 | . | . | TRBJ1-6
CASSPPGTGHGEQYF | TGTGCCAGCAGTCCCCCCGGGACAGGTCACGGCGAGCAGTACTTC | TRBV28 | TRBD1 | . | TRBJ2-7
CASSEYRGSTDTQYF | TGTGCCAGCAGTGAATACAGGGGGTCCACAGATACGCAGTATTTT | TRBV25-1 | TRBD1 | . | TRBJ2-3
CASNPTGYQETQYF | TGTGCCAGCAATCCCACCGGGTACCAAGAGACCCAGTACTTC | TRBV11-2 | . | . | TRBJ2-5
CASGPGQGRGGETQYF | TGTGCTAGTGGTCCCGGACAGGGACGTGGCGGGGAGACCCAGTACTTC | TRBV12-5 | TRBD1 | . | TRBJ2-5
CASSLAGGKTEQFF | TGTGCCAGCAGCTTAGCGGGGGGAAAAACTGAGCAGTTCTTC | TRBV7-3 | TRBD2 | . | TRBJ2-1
CASSFRGLYGYTF | TGTGCCAGCAGTTTTAGAGGACTCTATGGCTACACCTTC | TRBV28 | . | few | TRBJ1-2
CASSIEEGASLNQPQHF | TGTGCCAGTAGTATTGAAGAGGGAGCGAGCCTTAATCAGCCCCAGCATTTT | TRBV19 | . | . | TRBJ1-5
CASSLFAAPGGHTEAFF | TGTGCCAGCAGCTTATTCGCGGCCCCGGGGGGTCACACTGAAGCTTTCTTT | TRBV13 | . | . | TRBJ1-1
CASSPGTVFKETQYF | TGTGCCAGCAGCCCAGGGACAGTTTTTAAAGAGACCCAGTACTTC | TRBV5-4 | TRBD1 | . | TRBJ2-5
CASSRQGNTEAFF | TGTGCCAGCAGTCGACAGGGGAACACTGAAGCTTTCTTT | TRBV27 | TRBD1 | . | TRBJ1-1
CASSESGSGAYNEQFF | TGCGCCAGCAGTGAGTCGGGTAGCGGGGCCTACAATGAGCAGTTCTTC | TRBV10-1 | TRBD2 | . | TRBJ2-1
CASSLEVGSSGTDTQYF | TGTGCCAGCAGCTTGGAGGTGGGGTCTAGCGGCACAGATACGCAGTATTTT | TRBV5-4 | . | few | TRBJ2-3
CASSLTRGAGTEAFF | TGTGCCAGCAGTCTCACCCGGGGGGCCGGCACTGAAGCTTTCTTT | TRBV27 | . | . | TRBJ1-1
CASSLRLAVRETQYF | TGTGCCAGCAGCTTAAGGCTAGCGGTTCGGGAGACCCAGTACTTC | TRBV7-8 | TRBD2 | few | TRBJ2-5
CSVEKDGKETQYF | TGCAGCGTCGAAAAGGACGGGAAAGAGACCCAGTACTTC | TRBV29-1 | . | . | TRBJ2-5
CASSSRDRGPQAYEQYF | TGTGCCAGTAGTTCCCGGGACAGGGGGCCCCAGGCCTACGAGCAGTACTTC | TRBV19 | TRBD1 | . | TRBJ2-7
CASSERWNTEAFF | TGTGCCAGCAGTGAACGGTGGAACACTGAAGCTTTCTTT | TRBV25-1 | . | . | TRBJ1-1
CASSQTIEGGETQYF | TGCGCCAGCAGCCAAACTATTGAGGGTGGCGAGACCCAGTACTTC | TRBV4-3 | . | . | TRBJ2-5
CASSYPRVTLPPQHF | TGTGCCAGCAGTTACCCCAGGGTGACCCTCCCGCCCCAGCATTTT | TRBV6-6 | . | . | TRBJ1-5
CASSLYSENTEAFF | TGTGCCAGCAGCTTATACAGTGAGAACACTGAAGCTTTCTTT | TRBV7-9 | . | . | TRBJ1-1
CASSQVYSEAFF | TGTGCCAGCAGCCAAGTGTACAGTGAAGCTTTCTTT | TRBV4-2 | . | . | TRBJ1-1
CATRQGVYGYTF | TGTGCCACCCGACAGGGGGTCTATGGCTACACCTTC | TRBV28 | TRBD1 | once | TRBJ1-2